The 26 T cell receptor beta chains below all came from one sample that was sequenced in a study of PD-1 blockade in classical Hodgkin lymphoma. Each patient experienced a relapse that followed autologous stem cell transplantation, and brentuximab vedotin exposure varied. Measured with immunoSEQ multiplex PCR; TCRdb has only the in-frame clones, and not every one. The data show just over 60,000 clones, with about 91% seen just once and around 13% held by the top ten. The specimen comprised peripheral blood mononuclear cells (PBMCs), sampled at baseline. Receptors were obtained from a human donor with classical Hodgkin lymphoma.

This sequence joins TRBV7-9 and TRBJ2-1, with TRBD2 matching over 9 bases. Germline V gene sequence: CDR1 SEHNR, CDR2 FQNEAQ (reference sequence). Trimming at V came to 3 bases and at J to 8 bases, leaving 5 bases not matched to a gene. The CDR3 extends over 14 amino acids. The CDR3 sequence: CASSLAGGRDEQFF. The CDR3 DNA follows: TGTGCCAGCAGCTTGGCGGGGGGGCGCGATGAGCAGTTCTTC.

The chain couples TRBV7-7 to TRBJ2-7, with a weak D call TRBD1 (6 bases). The V end lost 5 bases, the J end lost 5 bases, and 13 bases lay between the germline ends. Per the germline V gene, CDR1 is SSHAT and CDR2 is FNYEAQ (reference sequence). The CDR3 length is 13 residues. This CDR3 reads CASSTTSGDEQYF. The CDR3 DNA sequence: TGTGCCAGCAGCACTACTTCAGGGGACGAGCAGTACTTC.

This rearrangement joins TRBV30 to TRBJ2-4; D perhaps matches TRBD1 (5 bases). This CDR3 has 15 residues. Germline CDR1 reads GTSNPN; CDR2 reads SVGIG (reference sequence). The V end was cut by 5 bases, the J end by 0 bases, with 14 bases between. The CDR3 spells CAWSTGDLAKNIQYF. CDR3 coding DNA: TGTGCCTGGTCCACAGGTGATCTAGCCAAAAACATTCAGTACTTC.

The chain combines TRBV2 with TRBJ2-7; D remains ambiguous. This CDR3 comprises 14 residues. Germline V gene data show CDR1 as SNHLY and CDR2 as FYNNEI. Trimming took 6 bases from V and 0 from J, leaving 12 bases between them. The CDR3 DNA reads as TGTGCCAGCAGACGTACAGATCTCTCCTACGAGCAGTACTTC. As protein: CASRRTDLSYEQYF. The full variable domain, in which reference TRBV2 and TRBJ2-7 provide the parts outside the CDR3, is EPEVTQTPSHQVTQMGQEVILRCVPISNHLYFYWYRQILGQKVEFLVSFYNNEISEKSEIFDDQFSVERPDGSNFTLKIRSTKLEDSAMYFCASRRTDLSYEQYFGPGTRLTVT.

The V gene is TRBV7-9, the J gene TRBJ2-3, with 9 bases aligning to TRBD2. There are 15 residues in the CDR3. With V trimmed by 5 bases and J by 2 bases, 5 bases remained unmatched. Germline V CDR1 and CDR2: SEHNR, FQNEAQ (reference sequence). CDR3 nucleotide sequence: TGTGCCAGCAGCCAGAGACTAGCGGACACAGATACGCAGTATTTT. Its translation: CASSQRLADTDTQYF.

This chain uses TRBV9 with TRBJ1-1, with unresolved D. Germline V gene data show CDR1 as SGDLS and CDR2 as YYNGEE. The CDR3 spans 14 residues. V lost 4 bases to trimming and J lost 3 bases, with 13 bases between them. The CDR3 DNA reads as TGTGCCAGCAGCATCCGGACGGGAGACACTGAAGCTTTCTTT. Its translation is CASSIRTGDTEAFF.

This sequence joins TRBV18 and TRBJ2-7; D remains unclear. This CDR3 region has 12 residues. V lost 5 bases and J 2 bases, leaving 7 bases between the germline ends. CDR1 and CDR2 (germline): KGHSH, LQKENI. CDR3 coding DNA: TGTGCCAGCTCAGCCGAGCCCTACGAGCAGTACTTC. Residues: CASSAEPYEQYF.

The rearrangement links TRBV27 to TRBJ2-7; perhaps TRBD1 as D (5 bases). Germline V lookup: CDR1 MNHEY, CDR2 SMNVEV (reference sequence). The CDR3 is 14 residues long. V was pared by 6 bases and J by 6 bases, with 18 bases between. The CDR3 DNA follows: TGTGCCAGCAGGCCGTGGGGCAGGGCTGGCGAGCAGTACTTC. It codes for CASRPWGRAGEQYF.

The genes are TRBV11-2 and TRBJ2-6, with D maybe TRBD2 (6 bases). The CDR3 totals 15 residues. CDR1 is SGHAT and CDR2 is FQNNGV in the germline V gene. The ends were cut back, 2 bases at V and 4 bases at J, with 9 bases in the middle. The CDR3 loop is CASSLRGSGANVLTF. CDR3 sequence (DNA): TGTGCCAGCAGCTTACGGGGGTCAGGGGCCAACGTCCTGACTTTC.

V gene TRBV7-3 combines with J gene TRBJ2-3; 11 bases fit TRBD2. This CDR3 is built from 17 residues. Germline loops: CDR1 SGHTA, CDR2 FQGTGA. Unmatched junction bases numbered 7, after V lost 5 bases and J lost 0 bases. The chain's CDR3 is CASSPRLAGLSTDTQYF. DNA for the CDR3: TGTGCCAGCAGCCCTCGACTAGCGGGGCTTAGCACAGATACGCAGTATTTT.

CDR3 in DNA: TGTGCCAGCAATTCTCCGGGACCTAGTTCACCCCTCCACTTT. Its translation: CASNSPGPSSPLHF. The genes are TRBV28 and TRBJ1-6, with D possibly being TRBD1 (5 bases). This CDR3 is built from 14 residues. Trimming left V 7 bases short and J 9 bases short, with 16 bases between. Germline values: CDR1 MDHEN, CDR2 SYDVKM.

The CDR3 DNA reads as TGTGCCAGCAGCCCACAGGGGAGAACTGGCTACACCTTC. It translates to CASSPQGRTGYTF. This rearrangement joins TRBV7-9 to TRBJ1-2; TRBD1 matches 7 bases. The CDR3 consists of 13 residues. V lost 5 bases and J lost 7; bases outside the gene matches: 7. Germline V gene data show CDR1 as SEHNR and CDR2 as FQNEAQ (reference sequence).

This chain connects TRBV5-6 to TRBJ1-2; D gene ambiguous. The CDR3 is made up of 10 amino acids. CDR1 SGHDT and CDR2 YYEEEE come from the germline V gene. Trimming removed 0 bases from V and 7 bases from J, with 1 base in between. The CDR3 sequence: CASSLGGYTF. The DNA for the CDR3 is TGTGCCAGCAGCTTGGGTGGCTACACCTTC.

This chain uses TRBV5-1 with TRBJ2-1, with D perhaps TRBD1 or TRBD2 (7 bases each). Trimming shortened V by 0 bases and J by 5 bases, and 15 bases separated the two germline ends. Germline CDR1 SGHRS, CDR2 YFSETQ. There are 16 residues in the CDR3. The CDR3 region is CASSLAPAGGDNEQFF. The CDR3 coding sequence is TGCGCCAGCAGCTTGGCCCCGGCAGGGGGGGACAATGAGCAGTTCTTC.

This chain links TRBV5-6 with TRBJ2-7; a weak D match, TRBD1 (5 bases). V was shortened by 4 bases and J by 1 base, with 21 bases between the two germline ends. Germline-derived CDR1 and CDR2 are SGHDT and YYEEEE. This CDR3 spans 17 amino acids. CDR3 region: CASSPPLGRALSYEQYF. The DNA of the CDR3 is TGTGCCAGCAGCCCCCCACTGGGCAGGGCGCTTTCCTACGAGCAGTACTTC.

The V and J genes are TRBV19 and TRBJ1-5, with a tentative D call TRBD1 (5 bases). Deletions cut 0 bases from V and 6 bases from J, with 12 bases between. Germline V gene data show CDR1 as LNHDA and CDR2 as SQIVND (reference sequence). The CDR3 loop spans 15 amino acids. The CDR3 sequence is CASSIDREIGQPQHF. CDR3 DNA sequence: TGTGCCAGTAGTATAGACAGGGAGATCGGTCAGCCCCAGCATTTT.

The J gene is TRBJ1-2, the V gene TRBV11-2; D not certain. V was clipped by 0 bases and J by 5 bases, with 10 bases between them. The CDR3 runs 14 residues. From germline, CDR1 is SGHAT and CDR2 FQNNGV. CDR3 amino acids: CASSLDALGYGYTF. The DNA for the CDR3 is TGTGCCAGCAGCTTAGATGCGTTGGGGTATGGCTACACCTTC.

J is TRBJ1-4 and V is TRBV6-1, with D hard to call. CDR3 length equals 17 residues. V lost 2 bases and J lost 3, with 16 bases in between. CDR1 and CDR2 from the germline V gene are MNHNS and SASEGT. CDR3 in amino acids: CASSEIGRSAANEKLFF. CDR3 DNA sequence: TGTGCCAGCAGTGAAATTGGCAGGTCTGCAGCTAATGAAAAACTGTTTTTT.

The chain has TRBV28 and TRBJ2-1; D not certain. The CDR3 has 10 amino acids. The germline V gene has CDR1 MDHEN and CDR2 SYDVKM. The germline V and J ends were trimmed by 3 bases and 9 bases, with 3 bases remaining between them. The CDR3 spells CASSLSEQFF. The CDR3 coding sequence is TGTGCCAGCAGTTTGAGTGAGCAGTTCTTC.

The chain is built from TRBV7-3 and TRBJ2-5; TRBD1 matches 7 bases. The length of the CDR3 is 14 residues. CDR1 SGHTA and CDR2 FQGTGA come from the germline V gene. V was clipped by 2 bases and J by 3 bases; unmatched bases: 3. The CDR3 region is CASSLGTVEETQYF. The CDR3 region has the DNA TGTGCCAGCAGCTTAGGGACAGTCGAAGAGACCCAGTACTTC.

This chain joins TRBV30 and TRBJ2-7; TRBD2 matches at 9 bases. J was trimmed by 7 bases and V by 4 bases; bases with no gene match: 5. Per germline, CDR1 GTSNPN and CDR2 SVGIG (reference sequence). The CDR3 contains 12 residues. DNA for the CDR3: TGTGCCTGGACCTCTCTAGCGGGGGAGCAGTACTTC. It is translated as CAWTSLAGEQYF.

As DNA, the CDR3 is TGTGCCTGGTCTCTTGGAGGGGCCCACTTTAGCAATCAGCCCCAGCATTTT. Translating it yields CAWSLGGAHFSNQPQHF. This sequence joins TRBV30 and TRBJ1-5; possibly TRBD1 for D (5 bases). V lost 5 bases, J lost 0 bases, and 20 bases lay in between. The germline gives CDR1 GTSNPN, CDR2 SVGIG (reference sequence). This CDR3 contains 17 residues. Drawing the rest from reference TRBV30 and TRBJ1-5, the complete variable domain is SQTIHQWPATLVQPVGSPLSLECTVEGTSNPNLYWYRQAAGRGLQLLFYSVGIGQISSEVPQNLSASRPQDRQFILSSKKLLLSDSGFYLCAWSLGGAHFSNQPQHFGDGTRLSIL.

The chain combines TRBV27 with TRBJ2-7, with TRBD1 matching 7 bases. This CDR3 contains 13 residues. Per the germline V gene, CDR1 is MNHEY and CDR2 is SMNVEV (reference sequence). The V gene end was trimmed by 7 bases and the J gene end by 6 bases; junction bases not matched to a gene: 9. DNA of the CDR3: TGTGCCAGCAACCTACAGGGGTCTCGCGAGCAGTACTTC. Its translation is CASNLQGSREQYF.

The chain has TRBV2 and TRBJ2-7; the D call may be TRBD1 or TRBD2 (6 bases each). The CDR3 extends over 15 amino acids. Germline V gene sequence: CDR1 SNHLY, CDR2 FYNNEI. V was shortened by 8 bases and J by 2 bases, with 19 bases between the two germline ends. CDR3 amino acids: CASFMSGGNPYEQYF. CDR3 sequence (DNA): TGTGCCAGCTTTATGTCCGGGGGCAACCCCTACGAGCAGTACTTC.

The rearrangement links TRBV6-5 to TRBJ2-7; D is possibly TRBD1 (5 bases). The V gene's germline CDR1 is MNHEY and CDR2 SVGAGI. The CDR3 length is 14 residues. Trimming took 2 bases from V and 5 from J, leaving 13 bases between them. CDR3 protein: CASSYVVGEDEQYF. CDR3 sequence (DNA): TGTGCCAGCAGTTACGTGGTAGGGGAAGACGAGCAGTACTTC.

V is TRBV30 and J is TRBJ1-2; TRBD1 aligns across 8 bases. V lost 3 bases and J lost 4; bases outside the gene matches: 4. This CDR3 has 13 amino acids. Per germline, CDR1 GTSNPN and CDR2 SVGIG (reference sequence). Here the CDR3 reads CAWRETGVYGYTF. CDR3 DNA sequence: TGTGCCTGGAGGGAGACAGGGGTCTATGGCTACACCTTC.